This T cell receptor (beta chain) was recovered during a study of CD8 T cells in Susac syndrome. General observations from the study: The study acknowledged a relatively small number of individuals in its TCR sequencing and HLA analysis.

Reverse transcription used roughly 0.45 to 1 ug RNA and random hexamers. The authors amplified TCR beta CDR3 across 54 Vbeta and 13 Jbeta using immunoSEQ multiplex PCR. A single record per CDR3 protein comes from TCRdb applying MiXCR to the immunoSEQ multiplex PCR reads. The sample yields fewer than 60,000 distinct CDR3 sequences, 85% to 95% seen once. Negative magnetic isolation gave CD8+ and CD4+ cells; FACS enriched CD8+ TEMRA. To note about this clonotype: The antigen remains undetermined.

With 0 bases removed from V and 10 bases from J, the gap between germline ends came to 15 bases. Germline V gives CDR1 MNHEY, CDR2 SMNVEV (reference sequence). The CDR3 is 15 amino acids. This chain joins TRBV27 and TRBJ1-4, with a tentative D call TRBD1 (6 bases). The sequencing input was CD8+ T cells from PBMCs. The sequence was collected from a human donor with Susac syndrome. CDR3 DNA: TGTGCCAGCAGTTTATCGATCGGGGGCGGCGTAAAACTGTTTTTT. Translation gives CASSLSIGGGVKLFF.